In its sample, the clone carrying this T cell receptor beta chain is medium-sized (0.01 to 0.1%). Its antigen is not identified. Germline CDR1 reads LNHDA; CDR2 reads SQIVND (reference sequence). V lost 8 bases, J lost 3 bases, and 10 bases lay in between. The CDR3 covers 12 residues. Libraries were prepared by immunoSEQ multiplex PCR; TCRdb keeps only in-frame clonotypes and omits some of them. Altogether around 8,000 clones were found in the sample, and no singletons occur. Busulfan-fludarabine conditioning, marrow transplant, and cyclophosphamide on days +3 and +4 were administered. This entry is derived from a study of T cells after posttransplantation cyclophosphamide. General study results and limits: After PTCy, TRB diversity resembled that of CNI/methotrexate controls. Blood and skin or GI T cell repertoires showed limited TRB overlap. Later blood repertoires were often dominated by clones from the donor CD8+ memory compartment.

The source material was PBMCs, sampled after allogeneic stem cell transplant with posttransplant cyclophosphamide. The source of this sequence is a female patient aged 50 to 65 who received an allogeneic stem cell transplant from a related donor, was CMV-positive, and had no GVHD. Some T cells may trace back to the graft donor. This chain joins TRBV19 and TRBJ1-1; D is possibly TRBD1 (6 bases). The CDR3, as DNA: TGTGCCAGTTTCAACAGGGACACTGAAGCTTTCTTT. It translates to CASFNRDTEAFF.